One and the same sample provided the 14 T cell receptor beta chains below, sequenced in a study of regulatory T cells in long-lasting Graves disease. The authors built TCR beta libraries using iRepertoire HTBI primers and Arm-PCR of CDR3 regions. TCRdb reprocessed the multiplex PCR reads with MiXCR, giving one entry per CDR3 protein. The data show roughly 510,000 distinct CDR3 sequences, 16% seen once. Time point in this sample: newly diagnosed GD, antithyroid drugs for less than 3 months. After RNA was extracted from PBMCs, the TCR library was made from it. This sample also belongs to another study, concerning T cells in Graves' hyperthyroidism and ophthalmopathy.

Sequences were derived from peripheral blood mononuclear cells (PBMCs), sampled at new diagnosis, from a patient treated with antithyroid drugs. Receptors were obtained from a man aged 18 to 30 with Graves disease.

This clonotype has ten or more counts. The DNA for the CDR3 is TGCGCCAGCAGCCGACGGACAGAGATGAACACTGAAGCTTTCTTT. Translating it yields CASSRRTEMNTEAFF. V and J are TRBV5-1 and TRBJ1-1; possibly TRBD1 for D (6 bases). This CDR3 is 15 amino acids long. V dropped 4 bases and J dropped 0 bases, with 13 bases sitting between them. The V gene's germline CDR1 is SGHRS and CDR2 YFSETQ.

This clonotype was counted ten times or more. V usage is TRBV29-1 and J usage is TRBJ2-7; D is unresolved. The CDR3 consists of 13 residues. The V end lost 5 bases, the J end lost 4 bases, and 15 bases lay between the germline ends. Germline V gives CDR1 SQVTM, CDR2 ANQGSEA. CDR3 sequence reads: CSVQGVASYEQYF. DNA for the CDR3: TGCAGCGTTCAAGGTGTTGCGTCTTACGAGCAGTACTTC.

The rearrangement joins TRBV9 to TRBJ1-1; no reliable D call. The germline V and J ends were trimmed by 4 bases and 0 bases, with 10 bases remaining between them. Germline V CDR1 and CDR2: SGDLS, YYNGEE. This CDR3 has 14 amino acids. The CDR3 coding sequence is TGTGCCAGCAGCAGAAATGGGCTGAACACTGAAGCTTTCTTT. Translation gives CASSRNGLNTEAFF.

CDR3 region: CASSYSASGYNEQFF. For the CDR3, the DNA is TGTGCCAGCAGTTACTCAGCTAGCGGCTACAATGAGCAGTTCTTC. The chain carries TRBV6-2 or TRBV6-3 and TRBJ2-1; 7 nucleotides match TRBD2. This CDR3 spans 15 amino acids. Per the germline V gene, CDR1 is MNHEY and CDR2 is SVGEGT. The V segment lost 0 bases and the J segment 3 bases; nucleotides outside the gene matches: 2.

This chain connects TRBV18 to TRBJ1-6, with 10 bases that match TRBD1. The V segment lost 3 bases and the J segment 8 bases; nucleotides outside the gene matches: 10. This CDR3 is built from 17 residues. Germline V gene sequence: CDR1 KGHSH, CDR2 LQKENI. CDR3 sequence (DNA): TGTGCCAGCTCACCGGCCGGGACAGGGGCGAGGGATTCACCCCTCCACTTT. Its translation is CASSPAGTGARDSPLHF.

The gene calls are TRBV5-6 and TRBJ2-4, with D unresolved. V gave up 5 bases and J gave up 0 bases, with 12 bases separating them. This CDR3 spans 15 amino acids. The V gene's germline CDR1 is SGHDT and CDR2 YYEEEE. CDR3 DNA: TGTGCCAGCAGGAAGGACGGTTTAGCCAAAAACATTCAGTACTTC. Translating it yields CASRKDGLAKNIQYF. Complete variable domain (other parts from reference TRBV5-6 and TRBJ2-4): DAGVTQSPTHLIKTRGQQVTLRCSPKSGHDTVSWYQQALGQGPQFIFQYYEEEERQRGNFPDRFSGHQFPNYSSELNVNALLLGDSALYLCASRKDGLAKNIQYFGAGTRLSVL.

The CDR3 here is CASRKGVYYGYTF. CDR3 coding DNA: TGTGCCAGTAGGAAGGGAGTTTACTATGGCTACACCTTC. V gene TRBV19 combines with J gene TRBJ1-2, with D unresolved. Trimming removed 6 bases from V and 3 bases from J, with 11 bases in between. Germline CDR1 reads LNHDA; CDR2 reads SQIVND (reference sequence). CDR3 length: 13 amino acids.

In its sample, this clonotype was seen many times. The CDR3 loop is CASEGQGFQPQHF. The CDR3 DNA is TGTGCCAGTGAAGGACAGGGGTTTCAGCCCCAGCATTTT. The chain is built from TRBV19 and TRBJ1-5; TRBD1 matches at 9 bases. V trimming: 8 bases; J trimming: 6 bases; junction bases outside the gene matches: 5. The CDR3 totals 13 residues. In germline, CDR1 is LNHDA, CDR2 SQIVND (reference sequence).

The chain links TRBV6-2 or TRBV6-3 to TRBJ1-5; D ambiguous. V was cut by 5 bases and J by 3 bases, with 8 bases left in between. Germline V lookup: CDR1 MNHEY, CDR2 SVGEGT. The CDR3 extends over 13 amino acids. The CDR3 spells CASSEAPNQPQHF. CDR3 nucleotides: TGTGCCAGCAGTGAAGCCCCCAATCAGCCCCAGCATTTT.

This clonotype was counted a few times. This chain joins TRBV30 and TRBJ2-3; 7 nucleotides align to TRBD2. Germline values: CDR1 GTSNPN, CDR2 SVGIG (reference sequence). The V segment lost 4 bases and the J segment 3 bases; nucleotides outside the gene matches: 10. This CDR3 is 15 amino acids long. CDR3 sequence (DNA): TGTGCCTGGACCTGGGGGGGGATTAGGACAGATACGCAGTATTTT. Residues: CAWTWGGIRTDTQYF.

The rearrangement joins TRBV7-9 to TRBJ2-3; the match to TRBD2 covers 13 bases. Germline loops: CDR1 SEHNR, CDR2 FQNEAQ (reference sequence). V shed 6 bases, J shed 2 bases, and the junction held 11 bases outside the gene matches. CDR3 length: 18 amino acids. In DNA, the CDR3 is TGTGCCAGCAGTCCAACCGGGACTAGCGGGACAAACACAGATACGCAGTATTTT. As protein: CASSPTGTSGTNTDTQYF.

V usage is TRBV28 and J usage is TRBJ2-2; 7 nucleotides match TRBD1. Germline CDR1 reads MDHEN; CDR2 reads SYDVKM. CDR3 length equals 15 residues. The J segment lost 3 bases and the V segment lost 4 bases, leaving 5 bases of the junction unmatched. CDR3 in DNA: TGTGCCAGCAGTTCGGCAGGGGGAGACACCGGGGAGCTGTTTTTT. This sequence encodes CASSSAGGDTGELFF.

The rearrangement uses TRBV10-3 and TRBJ2-7; the D is unclear. The CDR3 is 14 residues long. Germline CDR1 is ENHRY and CDR2 is SYGVKD. The V gene lost 3 bases and the J gene lost 2 bases, with 11 bases spanning the gap. In DNA form, the CDR3 reads TGTGCCATCAGTGAAAAGGGTCAGACCTACGAGCAGTACTTC. Translated: CAISEKGQTYEQYF.

This clonotype was found a few times. The chain carries TRBV3-1 and TRBJ1-2; 8 positions agree with TRBD1. With V trimmed by 3 bases and J by 8 bases, 5 bases remained unmatched. The germline V gene has CDR1 LGHDT and CDR2 YNNKEL (reference sequence). This CDR3 has 13 residues. The CDR3 here is CASSHRGLGGYTF. CDR3 nucleotides: TGTGCCAGCAGCCACAGGGGGCTCGGGGGCTACACCTTC.